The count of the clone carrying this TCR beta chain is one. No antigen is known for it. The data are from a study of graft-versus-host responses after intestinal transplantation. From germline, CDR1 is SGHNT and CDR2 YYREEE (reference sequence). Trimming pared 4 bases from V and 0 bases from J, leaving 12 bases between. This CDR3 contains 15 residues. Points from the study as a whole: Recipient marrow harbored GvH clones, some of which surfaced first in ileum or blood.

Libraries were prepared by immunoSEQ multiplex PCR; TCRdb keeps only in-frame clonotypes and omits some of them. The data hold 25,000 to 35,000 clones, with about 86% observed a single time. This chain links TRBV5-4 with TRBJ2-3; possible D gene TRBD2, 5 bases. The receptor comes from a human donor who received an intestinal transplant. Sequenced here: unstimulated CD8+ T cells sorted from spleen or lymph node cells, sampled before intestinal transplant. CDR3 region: CASSRSGPSTDTQYF. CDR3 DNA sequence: TGTGCCAGCAGCCGAAGCGGCCCTAGCACAGATACGCAGTATTTT.